This T cell receptor beta chain was retrieved from a study of technical replicates of blood from four donors. Trimming took 4 bases from V and 6 from J, leaving 11 bases between them. The CDR3 length is 13 residues. Germline CDR1 is SGHTA and CDR2 is FQGNSA. Generated by immunoSEQ multiplex PCR, the TCRdb table keeps only in-frame clones and is missing some. The sample has 50,000 to 80,000 clones, 88% seen once. The sample taken for sequencing was PBMCs. This TCR derives from a human donor in good health. Some clones in this sample may be carry-over from other donors' samples. The rearrangement uses TRBV7-2 and TRBJ2-3, with D tentatively TRBD1 (5 bases). CDR3 loop: CASSSAPGDTQYF. The DNA of the CDR3 is TGTGCCAGCAGCTCGGCCCCAGGGGATACGCAGTATTTT.